This T cell receptor beta chain was captured in a study of T cell responses to AZD1222 COVID-19 vaccine. The study's findings and limits: Repertoire sampling was restricted to post-peak T cell response timepoints. Of spike-specific TCRs, nearly half reportedly target regions left unmutated in variants. Recipients of AZD1222 seropositive at baseline numbered only 6 or 7. Along spike, vaccine-associated CD4 TCRs were found throughout, with dominance at 160-218 and 743-854.

CDR3 length equals 15 residues. V was shortened by 4 bases and J by 0 bases, with 13 bases between the two germline ends. Germline CDR1 and CDR2: SGHNT and YYREEE (reference sequence). The table came from immunoSEQ multiplex PCR; TCRdb's copy has only in-frame clones and leaves some out. This table has approximately 270,000 clones, around 92% appearing once. With regard to this clone: Its antigen is unidentified.

This specimen was peripheral blood, taken 28 days after the second AZD1222 dose. The V call is TRBV5-4, the J call TRBJ1-1, with D maybe TRBD1 (5 bases). The clonotype originates from an adult who received the AZD1222 COVID-19 vaccine. The CDR3 region is CASSPLGGLNTEAFF. CDR3 DNA sequence: TGTGCCAGCAGCCCCTTGGGGGGACTGAACACTGAAGCTTTCTTT. Using reference TRBV5-4 and TRBJ1-1 for the parts outside the CDR3, the full variable domain is ETGVTQSPTHLIKTRGQQVTLRCSSQSGHNTVSWYQQALGQGPQFIFQYYREEENGRGNFPPRFSGLQFPNYSSELNVNALELDDSALYLCASSPLGGLNTEAFFGQGTRLTVV.